The source of this TCR beta chain is a study of blood T cell repertoires in COVID-19. In the study overall: The cDNA or gDNA used as material had been derived from T cells, B-cell-depleted T cells, or PBMCs.

Generated by immunoSEQ multiplex PCR, the TCRdb table keeps only in-frame clones and is missing some. This table has around 340,000 clones, about 88% appearing once. The V gene end was trimmed by 2 bases and the J gene end by 1 base; junction bases not matched to a gene: 9. CDR1 and CDR2 (germline): SGHRS, YFSETQ. This CDR3 is 16 amino acids long. Clinical histories supplied by participants themselves formed the basis of cohort assignment. Sequencing input: PBMCs or T cells enriched from blood (not recorded which). The TCR originated in a young woman who had been exposed to COVID-19. This chain uses TRBV5-1 with TRBJ2-7; 7 bases are a match to TRBD1. In DNA form, the CDR3 reads TGCGCCAGCAGCTTCCGACAGGGAGATTATTCCTACGAGCAGTACTTC. Translated, it gives CASSFRQGDYSYEQYF.